The clone carrying this T cell receptor (beta chain) was counted only a few times. The antigen is not known. The data derive from a study of STAT5B mutations in CD4+ large granular lymphocyte leukemia. Study-wide results and limits: Without putative leukemic clones, patient CD4-sorted repertoires remained more clonal than healthy CD4+ repertoires. Top patient clones used TRBV06 genes more often: 8/27 versus 2/35 in controls. About a quarter of private leukemic clonotypes occurred rarely in other patients' non-leukemic repertoires.

Original handling: The detection floor for productive clonotype frequency was 2.59 x 10-5. TCRdb's table, derived via immunoSEQ multiplex PCR, lists solely in-frame clones and lacks some. The V and J calls and clone size are taken from that table; D and trimming were inferred from the DNA. The profile shows 25,000 to 35,000 clones, roughly 81% of them singletons. J gave up 8 bases and V 6 bases, and 4 bases lay outside the gene matches. The CDR3 runs to 12 residues. The germline CDR1 and CDR2 sequences are SNHLY and FYNNEI. The V call is TRBV2, the J call TRBJ2-1; TRBD1 matches 7 bases. The source of this sequence is a human donor in good health. The sequenced material came from CD4+ T cells from blood buffy coats. CDR3 in amino acids: CASSQGVYEQFF. In nucleotides, the CDR3 is TGTGCCAGCAGCCAGGGGGTGTATGAGCAGTTCTTC.